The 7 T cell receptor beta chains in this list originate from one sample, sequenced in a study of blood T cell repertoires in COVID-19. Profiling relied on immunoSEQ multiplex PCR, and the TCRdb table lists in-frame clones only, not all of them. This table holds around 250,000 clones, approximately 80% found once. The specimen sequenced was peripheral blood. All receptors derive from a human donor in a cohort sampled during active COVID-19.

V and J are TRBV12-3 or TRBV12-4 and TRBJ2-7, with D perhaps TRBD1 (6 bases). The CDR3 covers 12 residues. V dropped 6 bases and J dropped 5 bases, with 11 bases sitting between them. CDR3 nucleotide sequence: TGTGCCAGCAGCCTACAGGGAGACGAGCAGTACTTC. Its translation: CASSLQGDEQYF.

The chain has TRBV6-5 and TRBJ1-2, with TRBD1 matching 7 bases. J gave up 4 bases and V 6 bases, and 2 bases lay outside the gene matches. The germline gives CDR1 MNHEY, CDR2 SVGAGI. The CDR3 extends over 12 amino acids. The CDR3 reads CASRAGGYGYTF. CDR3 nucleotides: TGTGCCAGCAGGGCAGGGGGCTATGGCTACACCTTC.

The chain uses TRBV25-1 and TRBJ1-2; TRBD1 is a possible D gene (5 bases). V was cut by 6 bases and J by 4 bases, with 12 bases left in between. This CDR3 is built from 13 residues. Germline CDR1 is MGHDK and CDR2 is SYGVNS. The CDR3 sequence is CASRGREFYGYTF. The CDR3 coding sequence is TGTGCCAGCAGGGGACGGGAGTTCTATGGCTACACCTTC.

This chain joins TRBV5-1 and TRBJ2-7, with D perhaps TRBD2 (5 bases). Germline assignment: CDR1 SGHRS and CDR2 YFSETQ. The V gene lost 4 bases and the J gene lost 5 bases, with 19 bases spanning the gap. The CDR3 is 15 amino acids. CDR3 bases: TGCGCCAGCAGCCGAATGAGGGCGGATTTTGACGAGCAGTACTTC. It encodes CASSRMRADFDEQYF.

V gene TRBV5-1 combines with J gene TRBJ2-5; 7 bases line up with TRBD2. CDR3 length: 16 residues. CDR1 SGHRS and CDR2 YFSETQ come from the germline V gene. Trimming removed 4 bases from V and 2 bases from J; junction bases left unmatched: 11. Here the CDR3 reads CASSPAGDPTQETQYF. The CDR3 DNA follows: TGCGCCAGCAGCCCGGCGGGGGACCCTACTCAAGAGACCCAGTACTTC.

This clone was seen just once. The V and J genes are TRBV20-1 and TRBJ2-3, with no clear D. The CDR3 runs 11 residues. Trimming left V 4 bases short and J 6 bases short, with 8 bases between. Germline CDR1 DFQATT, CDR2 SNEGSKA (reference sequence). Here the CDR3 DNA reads TGCAGTGCTATTGGGCTGGATACGCAGTATTTT. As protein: CSAIGLDTQYF.

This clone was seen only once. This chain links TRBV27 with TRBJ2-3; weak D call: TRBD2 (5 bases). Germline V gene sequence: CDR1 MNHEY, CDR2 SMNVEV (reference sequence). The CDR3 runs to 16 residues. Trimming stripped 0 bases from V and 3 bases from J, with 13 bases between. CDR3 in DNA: TGTGCCAGCAGTTTATCTTCGATGAGGGTTACAGATACGCAGTATTTT. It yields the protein CASSLSSMRVTDTQYF.